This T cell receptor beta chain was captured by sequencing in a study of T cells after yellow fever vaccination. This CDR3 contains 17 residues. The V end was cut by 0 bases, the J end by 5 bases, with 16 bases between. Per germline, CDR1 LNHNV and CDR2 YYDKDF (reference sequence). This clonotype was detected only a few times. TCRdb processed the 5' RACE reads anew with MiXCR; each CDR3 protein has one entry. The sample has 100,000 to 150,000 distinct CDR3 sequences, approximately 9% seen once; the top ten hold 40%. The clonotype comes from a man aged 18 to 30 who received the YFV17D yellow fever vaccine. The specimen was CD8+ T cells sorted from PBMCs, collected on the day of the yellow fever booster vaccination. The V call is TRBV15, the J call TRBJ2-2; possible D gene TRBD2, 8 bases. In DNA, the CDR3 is TGTGCCACCAGCAGAGATCGAGGGGGCGGGAGGACCGGGGAGCTGTTTTTT. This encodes CATSRDRGGGRTGELFF.